A single sample gave rise to the 14 T cell receptor beta chains below, sequenced in a study of Ad26.COV2.S vaccination and SARS-CoV-2 variants (dated by TCRdb to the early 2020s). Receptor amplification or capture employed the immunoSEQ multiplex PCR assay. The immuneACCESS repertoire file appears here via TCRdb, limited to in-frame rearrangements. These files lack a portion of the clones; in checked studies, under half of the deficit traces to unresolved V genes, and the cause of the others is not known. This sample has about 430,000 clones in its table, and more than 80% of those were observed once. Roughly an eighth of the sample lies in the top ten. This sample's treatment or condition label indicates: roughly 19 received Ad26.COV2.S at low or high dose, single or two shots; 5 received placebo; per-sample allocation not given. Repertoires of vaccine and placebo recipients were sequenced from samples collected on day 63 after the first injection.

This specimen consisted of peripheral blood, obtained in a trial of Ad26.COV2.S vaccine versus placebo. These receptors all come from a person between 18 and 65 years old who received the Ad26.COV2.S COVID-19 vaccine or a placebo.

The chain has TRBV30 and TRBJ2-1; 10 bases align to TRBD2. After removal of 0 bases from V and 7 bases from J, the junction contained 3 bases not matched to a gene. CDR1 is GTSNPN and CDR2 is SVGIG in the germline V gene (reference sequence). The CDR3 contains 14 residues. CDR3 in DNA: TGTGCCTGGAGTGTGGGACTAGCGCAAAATGAGCAGTTCTTC. This sequence encodes CAWSVGLAQNEQFF.

The chain combines TRBV7-9 with TRBJ1-4; D gene ambiguous. The CDR3 contains 16 residues. Germline V CDR1 and CDR2: SEHNR, FQNEAQ (reference sequence). Trimming stripped 3 bases from V and 3 bases from J, with 14 bases between. The CDR3 here is CASSLAATRANEKLFF. The CDR3, as DNA: TGTGCCAGCAGCTTGGCGGCGACACGAGCTAATGAAAAACTGTTTTTT.

This sequence joins TRBV27 and TRBJ1-2; the match to TRBD1 covers 9 bases. Germline V gene lookup returns CDR1 MNHEY and CDR2 SMNVEV (reference sequence). This CDR3 has 13 residues. V dropped 8 bases and J dropped 5; count of bases not matched to a gene: 6. In DNA, the CDR3 is TGTGCCAGCCGACAGGGGGACCAATATGGCTACACCTTC. Translating it yields CASRQGDQYGYTF.

The chain combines TRBV5-5 with TRBJ2-7; 9 positions match TRBD1. The CDR3 contains 16 residues. Losses at the gene ends were 1 base for V and 4 bases for J; bases not matched to a gene: 9. CDR1 is SGHKS, CDR2 YYEKEE, per germline (reference sequence). CDR3 amino acids: CASSLRTGDRSYEQYF. DNA for the CDR3: TGTGCCAGCAGCTTGAGGACAGGGGATAGGTCTTACGAGCAGTACTTC.

J is TRBJ2-1 and V is TRBV7-3, with 7 positions matching TRBD1. Germline assignment: CDR1 SGHTA and CDR2 FQGTGA. The J segment lost 9 bases and the V segment lost 3 bases, leaving 8 bases of the junction unmatched. The CDR3 is 14 residues long. The CDR3 region is CASSFQGDSGEQFF. The CDR3 DNA reads TGTGCCAGCAGCTTCCAGGGGGATAGTGGTGAGCAGTTCTTC. The full variable domain, in which reference TRBV7-3 and TRBJ2-1 provide the parts outside the CDR3, is GAGVSQTPSNKVTEKGKYVELRCDPISGHTALYWYRQSLGQGPEFLIYFQGTGAADDSGLPNDRFFAVRPEGSVSTLKIQRTERGDSAVYLCASSFQGDSGEQFFGPGTRLTVL.

The gene calls are TRBV6-5 and TRBJ2-7; possible D gene TRBD2, 6 bases. CDR3 length: 15 residues. Between the trimmed V and J ends, which lost 0 bases and 4 bases, there was a span of 13 bases. Germline V CDR1 and CDR2: MNHEY, SVGAGI. The CDR3 bases are TGTGCCAGCAGTTACTCTCTTTCGGGGGAATACGAGCAGTACTTC. Translated: CASSYSLSGEYEQYF.

This clone occurred once. Within the sample, other DNA sequences also encode this same CDR3. The V gene is TRBV7-9, the J gene TRBJ2-2; D gene uncertain. Germline CDR1 SEHNR, CDR2 FQNEAQ (reference sequence). Trimming removed 9 bases at V and 4 bases at J, with 15 bases between. The CDR3 extends over 14 amino acids. In DNA form, the CDR3 reads TGTGCCAGTAGCCTACTCGAGGTCACCGGGGAGCTGTTTTTT. Encoded protein: CASSLLEVTGELFF.

This chain links TRBV6-2 or TRBV6-3 with TRBJ2-1; D could derive from TRBD1 or TRBD2 (5 bases each). From germline, CDR1 is MNHEY and CDR2 SVGEGT. Between the trimmed V and J ends, which lost 0 bases and 4 bases, there was a span of 10 bases. CDR3 length: 15 residues. The CDR3 region has the DNA TGTGCCAGCAGTTACTCCCAGGGAGAATACAATGAGCAGTTCTTC. Protein: CASSYSQGEYNEQFF.

The gene calls are TRBV12-3 or TRBV12-4 and TRBJ1-4; D not resolved. The ends were cut back, 4 bases at V and 6 bases at J, with 3 bases in the middle. The CDR3 extends over 11 amino acids. In DNA form, the CDR3 reads TGTGCCAGCAGTTCATATGAAAAACTGTTTTTT. It specifies CASSSYEKLFF.

This clone has a count of ten or more. The chain is built from TRBV15 and TRBJ2-2, with TRBD2 identical over 11 bases. Germline V gene data show CDR1 as LNHNV and CDR2 as YYDKDF (reference sequence). The ends lost 0 bases at V and 3 bases at J; junction bases unmatched: 15. This CDR3 is 21 amino acids long. The CDR3 is CATSRDQFELAGDLYTGELFF. The CDR3 DNA follows: TGTGCCACCAGCAGAGACCAATTTGAACTAGCGGGAGACTTGTACACCGGGGAGCTGTTTTTT.

The V and J genes are TRBV4-3 and TRBJ1-5; 8 bases align to TRBD1. J lost 6 bases, V lost 4 bases, and 5 bases had no gene match. In germline, CDR1 is LGHNA, CDR2 YSLEER. This CDR3 comprises 14 residues. The DNA of the CDR3 is TGCGCCAGCAGCCCCAGGACAGGGACTCAGCCCCAGCATTTT. Translated, it gives CASSPRTGTQPQHF.

The V gene is TRBV5-4, the J gene TRBJ1-2; D is unclear. CDR3 length equals 14 residues. V shed 0 bases and J shed 5 bases, with 11 bases lying between them. The germline CDR1 and CDR2 sequences are SGHNT and YYREEE (reference sequence). This CDR3 is CASSLVGTPYGYTF. CDR3 in DNA: TGTGCCAGCAGCTTGGTAGGCACCCCGTATGGCTACACCTTC.

The chain employs TRBV10-3 and TRBJ2-3; 7 bases map to TRBD1. The CDR3 covers 15 residues. The trim removed 4 bases at V and 1 base at J, leaving 5 bases unmatched. Germline CDR1 is ENHRY and CDR2 is SYGVKD. The DNA for the CDR3 is TGTGCCATCAGTGGGAGGACAGGCCGCACAGATACGCAGTATTTT. Translating gives CAISGRTGRTDTQYF.

The chain is built from TRBV5-8 and TRBJ1-5; D call uncertain. The CDR3 consists of 15 residues. The germline gives CDR1 SGHTS, CDR2 YDEGEE. The germline V and J ends were trimmed by 2 bases and 4 bases, with 13 bases remaining between them. The CDR3 coding sequence is TGTGCCAGCAGCTTCCTCCGTGGAGGAAATCAGCCCCAGCATTTT. Protein: CASSFLRGGNQPQHF.